This T cell receptor (beta chain) was captured by sequencing in a study of blood T cell repertoires in COVID-19. Participant age was about 18 to 89 years, and participants resided in fewer than 25 US areas. Authors' data handling: Scientists estimated how many nucleated cells there were by amplifying reference gene primers. Data came from immunoSEQ multiplex PCR; TCRdb stores just in-frame clones and leaves some out. For V, J and clone size, that table is used; D and trimming come from the DNA. The repertoire holds around 250,000 clones, with around nine tenths as singletons. Trimming stripped 2 bases from V and 8 bases from J, with 12 bases between. The CDR3 runs 13 residues. Germline assignment: CDR1 MNHEY and CDR2 SMNVEV (reference sequence).

The rearrangement uses TRBV27 and TRBJ1-2; D uncertain. The source material was PBMCs or T cells enriched from blood (not recorded which). The clonotype originates from a woman aged 40 to 49 who had been exposed to COVID-19. The CDR3 bases are TGTGCCAGCAGTTTAAGAGGGTTATTAGGCTACACCTTC. This codes for CASSLRGLLGYTF.